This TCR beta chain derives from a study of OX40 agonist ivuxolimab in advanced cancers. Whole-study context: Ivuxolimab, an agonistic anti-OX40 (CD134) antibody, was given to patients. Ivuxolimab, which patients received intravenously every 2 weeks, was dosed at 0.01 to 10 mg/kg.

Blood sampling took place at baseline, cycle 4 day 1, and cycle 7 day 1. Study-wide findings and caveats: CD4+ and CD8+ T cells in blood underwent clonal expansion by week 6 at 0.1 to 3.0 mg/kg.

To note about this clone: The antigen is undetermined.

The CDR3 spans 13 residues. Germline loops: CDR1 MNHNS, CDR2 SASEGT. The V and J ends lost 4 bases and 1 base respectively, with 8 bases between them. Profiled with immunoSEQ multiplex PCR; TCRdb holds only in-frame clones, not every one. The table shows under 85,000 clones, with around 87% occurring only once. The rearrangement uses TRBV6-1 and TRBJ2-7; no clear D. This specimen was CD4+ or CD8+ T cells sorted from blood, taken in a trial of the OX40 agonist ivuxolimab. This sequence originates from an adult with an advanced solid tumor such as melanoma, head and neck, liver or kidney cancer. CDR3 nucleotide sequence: TGTGCCAGCAGTGTCGTGTATTCCTACGAGCAGTACTTC. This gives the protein CASSVVYSYEQYF.